This T cell receptor (beta chain) was observed in a study of OX40 agonist ivuxolimab in advanced cancers. Study context: Mean age approximately 59 years, range about 23 to 85; around 80% male. Allowance was made for prior anti-PD-1, anti-PD-L1 or anti-CTLA-4 therapy, and 40% to 45% had some. Whole-study results and caveats: Normalized expansion of T-cell clones was also low for some nonresponders.

As for this clone: The antigen is unknown.

Blood was sampled at baseline, cycle 4 day 1, and cycle 7 day 1. The length of the CDR3 is 17 residues. In germline, CDR1 is SEHNR, CDR2 FQNEAQ (reference sequence). V gave up 2 bases and J gave up 0 bases; unmatched junction bases: 7. Here immunoSEQ multiplex PCR was the method, and the copy in TCRdb shows in-frame clones only, minus some. The sample consists of fewer than 80,000 clones, 70% to 90% of them appearing once. The sequence was obtained from an adult with an advanced solid tumor such as melanoma, head and neck, liver or kidney cancer. Here the sequenced sample was CD4+ or CD8+ T cells sorted from blood, taken in a trial of the OX40 agonist ivuxolimab. The chain is built from TRBV7-9 and TRBJ1-2; TRBD1 matches 9 bases. The CDR3 loop reads CASSLKGQGNPNYGYTF. CDR3 DNA sequence: TGTGCCAGCAGCTTAAAAGGACAGGGGAATCCTAACTATGGCTACACCTTC.